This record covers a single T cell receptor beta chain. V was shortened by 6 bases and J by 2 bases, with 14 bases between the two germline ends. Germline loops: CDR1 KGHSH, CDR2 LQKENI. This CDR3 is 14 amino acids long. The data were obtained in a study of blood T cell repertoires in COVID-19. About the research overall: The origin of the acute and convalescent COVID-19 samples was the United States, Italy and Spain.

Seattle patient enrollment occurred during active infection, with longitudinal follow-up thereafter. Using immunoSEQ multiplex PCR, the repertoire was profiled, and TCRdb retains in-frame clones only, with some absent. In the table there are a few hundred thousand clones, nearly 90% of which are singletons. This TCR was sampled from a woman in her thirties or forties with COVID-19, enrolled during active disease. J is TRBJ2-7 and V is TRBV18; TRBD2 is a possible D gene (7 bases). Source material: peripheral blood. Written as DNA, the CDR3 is TGTGCCAGCTCGACGGGGGGCGGAGCCTACGAGCAGTACTTC. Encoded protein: CASSTGGGAYEQYF. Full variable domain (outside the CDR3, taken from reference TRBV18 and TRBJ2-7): NAGVMQNPRHLVRRRGQEARLRCSPMKGHSHVYWYRQLPEEGLKFMVYLQKENIIDESGMPKERFSAEFPKEGPSILRIQQVVRGDSAAYFCASSTGGGAYEQYFGPGTRLTVT.